This T cell receptor beta chain emerged from a study of control samples from healthy donors and cancer patients. V was clipped by 7 bases and J by 5 bases; unmatched bases: 4. The CDR3 runs to 13 residues. Data came from immunoSEQ multiplex PCR; TCRdb stores just in-frame clones and leaves some out. The table has roughly 99,000 clones, roughly 86% seen once. This sequence originates from a man aged 55-75 years in good health. V and J are TRBV23-1 and TRBJ2-1; 8 nucleotides agree with TRBD2. TRBV23-1 is marked as an open reading frame, function uncertain. The sequenced material came from blood. The CDR3 loop is CASNSGDDNEQFF. The CDR3 DNA follows: TGCGCCAGCAATAGCGGGGACGACAATGAGCAGTTCTTC.